What follows are 26 T cell receptor beta chains derived from one specimen sequenced in a study of T-cell reconstitution after alpha-beta-depleted transplantation in children. TCRbeta library construction was performed incorporating unique molecular identifiers. In TCRdb, the PCR reads were re-called with MiXCR into one record per CDR3 protein. The table has 200,000 to 250,000 distinct CDR3 sequences, 20% to 30% seen once. Sequenced material: PBMCs, mostly from graft donor cells, taken 360 days after TCRalphabeta/CD19-depleted stem cell transplant. These receptors were obtained from a female patient between 2 and 15 years old who had a stem cell transplant for congenital amegakaryocytic thrombocytopenia, so the T cells may come from the graft donor.

The V and J genes are TRBV28 and TRBJ2-2; D could derive from TRBD1 or TRBD2 (6 bases each). The germline V gene encodes CDR1 MDHEN and CDR2 SYDVKM. There are 14 residues in the CDR3. Trimming removed 7 bases from V and 6 bases from J, with 15 bases in between. The chain's CDR3 is CASIIQGGAGELFF. CDR3 DNA sequence: TGTGCCAGCATCATACAGGGAGGTGCCGGGGAGCTGTTTTTT.

The genes are TRBV7-6 and TRBJ2-3; 8 bases align to TRBD2. The length of the CDR3 is 16 residues. With V trimmed by 5 bases and J by 3 bases, 10 bases remained unmatched. Germline CDR1 is SGHVS and CDR2 is FNYEAQ. CDR3 sequence reads: CASSPIAGWSTDTQYF. CDR3 DNA sequence: TGTGCCAGCAGCCCCATAGCGGGGTGGAGTACAGATACGCAGTATTTT.

The chain is built from TRBV12-3 or TRBV12-4 and TRBJ2-3; D not certain. V was shortened by 6 bases and J by 1 base, with 14 bases between the two germline ends. The CDR3 runs 15 residues. The CDR3 DNA reads as TGTGCCAGCAGATCTAGGTTGTACGGCACAGATACGCAGTATTTT. Translation gives CASRSRLYGTDTQYF.

This clonotype was seen a few times. The chain employs TRBV27 and TRBJ2-1, with D perhaps given as TRBD1 or TRBD2 (5 bases each). Germline assignment: CDR1 MNHEY and CDR2 SMNVEV (reference sequence). The CDR3 has 13 amino acids. The V end was cut by 5 bases, the J end by 5 bases, with 10 bases between. CDR3 sequence (DNA): TGTGCCAGCAGTAGGGACCAAAACAATGAGCAGTTCTTC. As protein: CASSRDQNNEQFF.

There are many counts of this clonotype. The chain joins TRBV12-3 or TRBV12-4 to TRBJ1-1; TRBD1 agrees at 9 bases. Trimming took 6 bases from V and 6 from J; bases not matched to a gene: 11. The CDR3 is 15 residues long. CDR3 DNA sequence: TGTGCCAGCAGACCTGGGACAGGGAGAGTTGCTGAAGCTTTCTTT. This gives the protein CASRPGTGRVAEAFF.

This clonotype was observed a handful of times. The rearrangement uses TRBV12-3 or TRBV12-4 and TRBJ1-4; tentative D call: TRBD1 (6 bases). The V end lost 6 bases, the J end lost 7 bases, and 15 bases lay between the germline ends. The CDR3 contains 14 residues. In DNA, the CDR3 is TGTGCCAGCAGGTCGGGGACAATGGGTGAAAAACTGTTTTTT. This encodes CASRSGTMGEKLFF.

The rearrangement uses TRBV7-2 and TRBJ2-1; 9 bases map to TRBD2. The CDR3 extends over 16 amino acids. The V gene end was trimmed by 4 bases and the J gene end by 5 bases; junction bases not matched to a gene: 9. Germline V gives CDR1 SGHTA, CDR2 FQGNSA. The CDR3 DNA sequence: TGTGCCAGCAGCTCCTGGGGCCAGCGGGGGGACAATGAGCAGTTCTTC. Its translation: CASSSWGQRGDNEQFF.

This sequence joins TRBV29-1 and TRBJ1-1; no reliable D call. The V and J ends lost 7 bases and 8 bases respectively, with 11 bases between them. The germline CDR1 and CDR2 sequences are SQVTM and ANQGSEA. CDR3 length: 10 residues. CDR3 coding DNA: TGCAGCGCCCATAGAGAAGAAGCTTTCTTT. Encoded protein: CSAHREEAFF.

There are many counts of this clonotype. V is TRBV29-1 and J is TRBJ2-7; 8 bases are a match to TRBD2. This CDR3 region has 16 residues. The germline CDR1 and CDR2 sequences are SQVTM and ANQGSEA. The V gene end was trimmed by 0 bases and the J gene end by 0 bases; junction bases not matched to a gene: 7. The CDR3 sequence: CSVEDRSGSSSYEQYF. The CDR3 region has the DNA TGCAGCGTTGAAGATCGGAGCGGGAGTAGCTCCTACGAGCAGTACTTC.

The CDR3 sequence: CASKMRTSVPDTQYF. The CDR3, as DNA: TGTGCCAGTAAAATGAGGACTAGCGTACCTGATACGCAGTATTTT. V gene TRBV19 combines with J gene TRBJ2-3, with 9 bases identical to TRBD2. This CDR3 contains 15 residues. V shed 7 bases, J shed 6 bases, and the junction held 11 bases outside the gene matches. In germline, CDR1 is LNHDA, CDR2 SQIVND (reference sequence).

This clonotype has only a few counts. The rearrangement uses TRBV4-1 and TRBJ2-3; D unresolved. The V gene lost 0 bases and the J gene lost 2 bases, with 15 bases spanning the gap. The CDR3 runs 17 residues. CDR1 is MGHRA, CDR2 YSYEKL, per germline. In nucleotides, the CDR3 is TGCGCCAGCAGCCAAGAAGGAAGGGCCGGGTTCACAGATACGCAGTATTTT. Translation: CASSQEGRAGFTDTQYF.

The sample holds a few counts of this clonotype. V and J are TRBV3-1 and TRBJ2-1; 10 positions agree with TRBD2. Unmatched junction bases numbered 22, after V lost 4 bases and J lost 1 base. Germline V gene sequence: CDR1 LGHDT, CDR2 YNNKEL (reference sequence). The CDR3 consists of 22 residues. The CDR3 DNA reads as TGTGCCAGCAGCCCACGCTTAGCCCGACTAGCGGGTGCAACAAATTCCTACAATGAGCAGTTCTTC. Its translation is CASSPRLARLAGATNSYNEQFF.

J is TRBJ2-5 and V is TRBV7-6; D is unclear. V gave up 2 bases and J gave up 0 bases, with 10 bases separating them. CDR1 and CDR2 from the germline V gene are SGHVS and FNYEAQ. The CDR3 is 15 amino acids. The CDR3 sequence is CASSLSPKHQETQYF. In DNA, the CDR3 is TGTGCCAGCAGCTTATCGCCCAAACACCAAGAGACCCAGTACTTC.

This clonotype was seen a few times. The gene calls are TRBV7-8 and TRBJ2-5; no reliable D call. The CDR3 runs to 14 residues. Looked up from germline, CDR1 is SGHVS and CDR2 is FQNEAQ. V lost 1 base and J 3 bases, leaving 9 bases between the germline ends. CDR3 nucleotide sequence: TGTGCCAGCAGCTTAGAACTGGTGAAAGAGACCCAGTACTTC. Protein product: CASSLELVKETQYF.

V gene TRBV19 combines with J gene TRBJ2-5, with TRBD2 matching over 15 bases. J was trimmed by 3 bases and V by 8 bases; bases with no gene match: 7. This CDR3 has 16 residues. CDR1 is LNHDA and CDR2 is SQIVND in the germline V gene (reference sequence). Here the CDR3 DNA reads TGTGCCAGTCCGGGACTAGCGGGAGGCCGGGAAGAGACCCAGTACTTC. It translates to CASPGLAGGREETQYF.

This clonotype came up a few times. The chain links TRBV4-1 to TRBJ1-1; D not certain. Germline V CDR1 and CDR2: MGHRA, YSYEKL. V lost 1 base and J 4 bases, leaving 13 bases between the germline ends. There are 15 residues in the CDR3. CDR3 coding DNA: TGCGCCAGCAGCCAAGTGGGAGGGTATTTCACTGAAGCTTTCTTT. It specifies CASSQVGGYFTEAFF.

CDR3 amino acids: CSPGASGGTSTDTQYF. CDR3 in DNA: TGCAGTCCCGGGGCTAGCGGGGGAACTAGCACAGATACGCAGTATTTT. The genes are TRBV20-1 and TRBJ2-3; 10 bases line up with TRBD2. V lost 8 bases and J lost 0; bases outside the gene matches: 11. The germline V gene has CDR1 DFQATT and CDR2 SNEGSKA (reference sequence). The CDR3 is 16 amino acids.

The chain combines TRBV20-1 with TRBJ2-1; 8 bases map to TRBD2. Germline trimming cut 0 bases from V and 7 bases from J; bases unmatched to any gene: 8. From germline, CDR1 is DFQATT and CDR2 SNEGSKA (reference sequence). The CDR3 runs 15 residues. CDR3 nucleotide sequence: TGCAGTGCTAGAGATCCGGGGGGGCCTAGGAATGAGCAGTTCTTC. It specifies CSARDPGGPRNEQFF.

V is TRBV11-2 and J is TRBJ1-1; 7 bases are a match to TRBD1. Germline loops: CDR1 SGHAT, CDR2 FQNNGV. V trimming: 5 bases; J trimming: 1 base; junction bases outside the gene matches: 4. The CDR3 covers 14 residues. This chain's CDR3 is CASSTQGWNTEAFF. The CDR3 DNA sequence: TGTGCCAGCAGCACACAGGGGTGGAACACTGAAGCTTTCTTT.

This clonotype turned up a few times. The chain is built from TRBV12-3 or TRBV12-4 and TRBJ1-2; possibly TRBD1 for D (6 bases). V was cut by 0 bases and J by 3 bases, with 17 bases left in between. The CDR3 has 17 residues. CDR3 in DNA: TGTGCCAGCAGTTTAGCGCGAGGGGGGGCGCCCGACTATGGCTACACCTTC. It yields the protein CASSLARGGAPDYGYTF.

This clonotype was recorded only once. V usage is TRBV5-1 and J usage is TRBJ2-3; D is unresolved. From germline, CDR1 is SGHRS and CDR2 YFSETQ. CDR3 length equals 11 residues. Trimming took 5 bases from V and 9 from J, leaving 10 bases between them. The CDR3 region is CASSLDLTQYF. CDR3 coding DNA: TGCGCCAGCAGTTTAGATCTAACGCAGTATTTT.

CDR3 sequence (DNA): TGTGCCACCAGTGATTTGTTAGATACGCAGTATTTT. Residues: CATSDLLDTQYF. The rearrangement uses TRBV24-1 and TRBJ2-3; D unclear. This CDR3 contains 12 residues. Germline V gene sequence: CDR1 KGHDR, CDR2 SFDVKD. V gave up 0 bases and J gave up 5 bases, with 2 bases separating them.

The V call is TRBV7-6, the J call TRBJ2-5; TRBD1 matches at 7 bases. This CDR3 region has 18 residues. Looked up from germline, CDR1 is SGHVS and CDR2 is FNYEAQ. J lost 6 bases, V lost 1 base, and 17 bases had no gene match. The CDR3: CASSLVHLGVVQGQTQYF. The DNA for the CDR3 is TGTGCCAGCAGCTTAGTTCATTTGGGTGTAGTACAGGGGCAGACCCAGTACTTC.

The CDR3 reads CSARLAGGLGNEQFF. Here the CDR3 DNA reads TGCAGTGCTAGATTGGCGGGGGGACTAGGAAATGAGCAGTTCTTC. The chain uses TRBV20-1 and TRBJ2-1, with 8 bases that match TRBD2. CDR3 length: 15 residues. V was pared by 2 bases and J by 7 bases, with 10 bases of the junction left unmatched. In germline, CDR1 is DFQATT, CDR2 SNEGSKA (reference sequence).

The chain combines TRBV10-2 with TRBJ2-3; maybe TRBD1 (5 bases). CDR3 length equals 13 residues. Between the trimmed V and J ends, which lost 5 bases and 6 bases, there was a span of 12 bases. The germline V gene has CDR1 WSHSY and CDR2 SAAADI. The CDR3: CASSSRAGDTQYF. DNA of the CDR3: TGCGCCAGCAGTTCCAGGGCTGGGGATACGCAGTATTTT.

The chain joins TRBV28 to TRBJ2-1; 10 nucleotides align to TRBD2. The CDR3 runs to 18 residues. V was pared by 3 bases and J by 5 bases, with 13 bases of the junction left unmatched. Germline assignment: CDR1 MDHEN and CDR2 SYDVKM. The CDR3 sequence is CASSLGLAGAGRDNEQFF. DNA of the CDR3: TGTGCCAGCAGTTTGGGGCTAGCGGGAGCGGGAAGGGACAATGAGCAGTTCTTC.